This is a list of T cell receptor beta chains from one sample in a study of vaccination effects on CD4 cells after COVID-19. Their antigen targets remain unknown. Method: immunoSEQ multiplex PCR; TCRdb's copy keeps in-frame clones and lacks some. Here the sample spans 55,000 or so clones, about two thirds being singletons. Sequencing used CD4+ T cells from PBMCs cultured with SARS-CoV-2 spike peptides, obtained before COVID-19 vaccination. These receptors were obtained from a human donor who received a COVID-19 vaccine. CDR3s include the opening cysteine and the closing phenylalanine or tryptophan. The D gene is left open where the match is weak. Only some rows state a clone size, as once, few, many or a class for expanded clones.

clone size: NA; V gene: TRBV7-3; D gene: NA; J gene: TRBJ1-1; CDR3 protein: CASSLTSVGIAFF; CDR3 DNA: TGTGCCAGCAGCTTAACCTCGGTGGGGATAGCTTTCTTT
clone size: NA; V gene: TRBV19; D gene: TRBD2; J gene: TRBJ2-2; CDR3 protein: CASSAGVSTGELFF; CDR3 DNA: TGTGCCAGCTCAGCGGGGGTGAGCACCGGGGAGCTGTTTTTT
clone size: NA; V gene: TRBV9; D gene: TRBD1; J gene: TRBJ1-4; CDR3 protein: CASSARTGGTNEKLFF; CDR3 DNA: TGTGCCAGCAGCGCCCGGACAGGGGGAACTAATGAAAAACTGTTTTTT
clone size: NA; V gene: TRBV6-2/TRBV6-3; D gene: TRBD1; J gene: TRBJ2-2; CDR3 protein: CASSYSLDRANTGELFF; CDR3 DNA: TGTGCCAGCAGTTACTCGCTGGACAGGGCGAACACCGGGGAGCTGTTTTTT
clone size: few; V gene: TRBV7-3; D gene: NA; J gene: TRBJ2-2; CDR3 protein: CASSLDAYTGELFF; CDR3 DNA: TGTGCCAGCAGCTTAGACGCCTACACCGGGGAGCTGTTTTTT
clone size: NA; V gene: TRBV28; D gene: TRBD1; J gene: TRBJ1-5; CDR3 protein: CASRPAGTGIYEPQHF; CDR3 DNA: TGTGCCAGCAGACCTGCCGGGACAGGGATTTATGAGCCCCAGCATTTT
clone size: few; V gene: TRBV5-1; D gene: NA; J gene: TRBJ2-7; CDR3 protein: CASSRVGNDYEQYF; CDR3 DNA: TGCGCCAGCAGCAGAGTTGGGAACGACTACGAGCAGTACTTC
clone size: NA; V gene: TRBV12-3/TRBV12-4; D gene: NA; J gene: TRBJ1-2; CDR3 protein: CASRGQNYGYTF; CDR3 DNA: TGTGCCAGCAGGGGGCAGAACTATGGCTACACCTTC
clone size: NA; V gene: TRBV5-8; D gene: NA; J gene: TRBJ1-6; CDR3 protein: CASSHGGGNSPLHF; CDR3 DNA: TGTGCCAGCAGCCACGGGGGGGGTAATTCACCCCTCCACTTT
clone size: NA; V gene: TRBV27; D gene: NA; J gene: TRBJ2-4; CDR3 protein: CASSPQGTSALAKNIQYF; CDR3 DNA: TGTGCCAGCAGTCCTCAGGGGACCAGCGCCCTAGCCAAAAACATTCAGTACTTC
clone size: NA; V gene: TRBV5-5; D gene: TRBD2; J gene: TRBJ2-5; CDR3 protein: CASSFTLPTSGKETQYF; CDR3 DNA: TGTGCCAGCAGCTTCACACTGCCGACTAGCGGGAAAGAGACCCAGTACTTC
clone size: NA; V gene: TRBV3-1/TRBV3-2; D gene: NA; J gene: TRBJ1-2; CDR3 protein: CASSPRWTRQGSF; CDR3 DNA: TGTGCCAGCAGCCCTAGGTGGACGAGGCAAGGAAGCTTC
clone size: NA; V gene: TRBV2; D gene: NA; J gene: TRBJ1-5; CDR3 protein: CASRTQGRGNQPQHF; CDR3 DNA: TGTGCCAGCAGAACACAGGGCCGGGGCAATCAGCCCCAGCATTTT
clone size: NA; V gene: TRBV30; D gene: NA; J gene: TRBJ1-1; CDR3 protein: CAWSAPGLNTEAFF; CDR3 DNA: TGTGCCTGGAGTGCTCCTGGACTGAACACTGAAGCTTTCTTT
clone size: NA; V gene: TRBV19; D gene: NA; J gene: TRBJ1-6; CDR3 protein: CASRTMESPLHF; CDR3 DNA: TGTGCCAGTAGAACCATGGAGTCACCCCTCCACTTT
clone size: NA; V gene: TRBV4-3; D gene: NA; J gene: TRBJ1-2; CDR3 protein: CASSPGLSHYGYTF; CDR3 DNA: TGCGCCAGCAGCCCAGGCCTCAGTCACTATGGCTACACCTTC
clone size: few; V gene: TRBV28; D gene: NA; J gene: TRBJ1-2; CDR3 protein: CASSLGRYGYTF; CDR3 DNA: TGTGCCAGCAGTTTGGGGCGCTATGGCTACACCTTC
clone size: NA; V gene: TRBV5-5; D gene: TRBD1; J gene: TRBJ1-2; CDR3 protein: CASSLARDRAYGYTF; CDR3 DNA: TGTGCCAGCAGCTTGGCCAGGGACAGGGCCTATGGCTACACCTTC
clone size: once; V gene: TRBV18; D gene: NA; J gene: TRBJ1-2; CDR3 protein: CASSTFPESGPYGYTF; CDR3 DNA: TGTGCCAGCTCAACTTTCCCGGAAAGCGGGCCCTATGGCTACACCTTC
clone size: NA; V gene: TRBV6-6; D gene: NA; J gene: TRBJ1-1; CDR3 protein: CASKEGGNTEAFF; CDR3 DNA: TGTGCCAGCAAGGAAGGGGGGAACACTGAAGCTTTCTTT
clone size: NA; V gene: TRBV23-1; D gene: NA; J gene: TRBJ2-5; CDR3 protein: CASSQSRGPGPTDF; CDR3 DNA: TGCGCCAGCAGTCAATCCCGCGGCCCGGGACCGACGGACTTC
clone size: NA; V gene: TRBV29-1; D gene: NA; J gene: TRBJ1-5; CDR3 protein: CSVGEQNQPQHF; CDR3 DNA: TGCAGCGTCGGAGAGCAGAATCAGCCCCAGCATTTT
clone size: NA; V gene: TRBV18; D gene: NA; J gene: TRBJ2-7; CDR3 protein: CASSPGYEQYF; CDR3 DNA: TGTGCCAGCTCACCGGGATACGAGCAGTACTTC
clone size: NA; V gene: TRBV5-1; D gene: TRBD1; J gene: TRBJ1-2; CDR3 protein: CASSLVYRDRRSNYGYTF; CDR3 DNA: TGCGCCAGCAGCTTGGTATACCGGGACAGGCGATCTAACTATGGCTACACCTTC
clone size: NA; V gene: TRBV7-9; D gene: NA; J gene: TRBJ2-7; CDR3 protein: CASITTKLGGGYEQYF; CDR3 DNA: TGTGCCAGCATCACCACCAAACTAGGAGGTGGCTACGAGCAGTACTTC
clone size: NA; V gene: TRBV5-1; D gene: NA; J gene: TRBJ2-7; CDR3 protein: CASSLAGSYEQYF; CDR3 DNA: TGCGCCAGCTCGTTGGCAGGTTCCTACGAGCAGTACTTC
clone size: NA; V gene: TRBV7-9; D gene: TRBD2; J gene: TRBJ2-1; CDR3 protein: CASSEGGLATYNEQFF; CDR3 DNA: TGTGCCAGCAGCGAGGGGGGACTAGCTACCTACAATGAGCAGTTCTTC
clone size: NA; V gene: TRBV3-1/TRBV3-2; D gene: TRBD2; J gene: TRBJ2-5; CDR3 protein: CASTNGLAGQETQYF; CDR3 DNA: TGTGCCAGCACCAATGGACTAGCGGGCCAAGAGACCCAGTACTTC
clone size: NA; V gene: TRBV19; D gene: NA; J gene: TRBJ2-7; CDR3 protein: CASSIAPGSAYEQYF; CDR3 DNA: TGTGCCAGTAGTATAGCCCCGGGGTCCGCCTACGAGCAGTACTTC
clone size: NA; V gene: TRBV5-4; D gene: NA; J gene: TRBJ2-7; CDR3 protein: CASSLDTYEQYF; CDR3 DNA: TGTGCCAGCAGCTTGGACACCTACGAGCAGTACTTC
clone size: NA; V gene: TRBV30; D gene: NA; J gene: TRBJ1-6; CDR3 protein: CAWSGVRGNSPLHF; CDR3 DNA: TGTGCCTGGAGTGGGGTCAGGGGTAATTCACCCCTCCACTTT
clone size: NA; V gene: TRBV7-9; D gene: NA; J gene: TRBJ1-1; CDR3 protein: CASDLSVNTEAFF; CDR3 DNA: TGTGCCAGCGATCTGTCCGTGAACACTGAAGCTTTCTTT
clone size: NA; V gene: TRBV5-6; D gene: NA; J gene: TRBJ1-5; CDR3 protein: CASSLGGARNQPQHF; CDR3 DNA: TGTGCCAGCAGCTTGGGTGGGGCGAGGAATCAGCCCCAGCATTTT
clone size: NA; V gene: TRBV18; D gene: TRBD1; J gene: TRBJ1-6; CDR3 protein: CASSLGAGQDLRALHF; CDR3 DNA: TGTGCCAGCTCACTGGGAGCGGGACAGGACCTTAGAGCCCTCCACTTT
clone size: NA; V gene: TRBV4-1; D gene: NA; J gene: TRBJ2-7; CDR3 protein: CASSRRLDSYEQYF; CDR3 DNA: TGCGCCAGCAGCCGGAGACTCGACTCCTACGAGCAGTACTTC